The 26 T cell receptor beta chains presented below share a single source sample, sequenced in a study of Ad26.COV2.S vaccination and SARS-CoV-2 variants. Regarding treatment: 15 to 20 received Ad26.COV2.S at low or high dose, single or two shots; about 5 received placebo; per-sample allocation not given. The study sampled participants on day 63 after the first vaccine or placebo injection. Method: immunoSEQ multiplex PCR; TCRdb's copy keeps in-frame clones and lacks some. The sample has around 300,000 clones, roughly 89% seen once. Sequenced material: peripheral blood, taken in a trial of Ad26.COV2.S vaccine versus placebo. The receptors here all came from a person aged 18 to 65 who received the Ad26.COV2.S COVID-19 vaccine or a placebo.

The rearrangement links TRBV7-9 to TRBJ2-5, with 7 bases fitting TRBD1. The junction had 4 bases not matched to a gene; V was cut back by 5 bases and J by 4 bases. The CDR3 is 13 amino acids. Per germline, CDR1 SEHNR and CDR2 FQNEAQ (reference sequence). Written as DNA, the CDR3 is TGTGCCAGCAGCGGACAGGAGTCAGAGACCCAGTACTTC. The encoded protein is CASSGQESETQYF.

This chain uses TRBV6-4 with TRBJ2-3; D unresolved. Deletions cut 4 bases from V and 0 bases from J, with 11 bases between. From germline, CDR1 is MRHNA and CDR2 SNTAGT. The CDR3 covers 15 residues. The CDR3 protein is CASSVSAYSTDTQYF. In DNA form, the CDR3 reads TGTGCCAGCAGTGTCTCGGCGTATAGCACAGATACGCAGTATTTT.

The chain uses TRBV6-6 and TRBJ1-3, with TRBD1 identical over 7 bases. The CDR3 totals 14 residues. V lost 10 bases to trimming and J lost 0 bases; unmatched junction nucleotides: 6. CDR1 is MNHNY, CDR2 SVGAGI, per germline (reference sequence). CDR3 residues: CATRSGGSGNTIYF. Written as DNA, the CDR3 is TGTGCCACCCGGTCAGGGGGCTCTGGAAACACCATATATTTT.

The chain combines TRBV7-6 with TRBJ1-1, with 8 bases that match TRBD1. The J segment lost 3 bases and the V segment lost 5 bases, leaving 8 bases of the junction unmatched. This CDR3 spans 15 amino acids. The germline V gene has CDR1 SGHVS and CDR2 FNYEAQ. The CDR3 region is CASSPLTGDHTEAFF. In nucleotides, the CDR3 is TGTGCCAGCAGCCCATTGACAGGGGATCACACTGAAGCTTTCTTT.

V usage is TRBV28 and J usage is TRBJ2-7, with 13 bases matching TRBD2. Germline CDR1 and CDR2: MDHEN and SYDVKM. The CDR3 covers 13 residues. V shed 10 bases, J shed 2 bases, and the junction held 2 bases outside the gene matches. The CDR3 coding sequence is TGTGCCATCGGACTAGCGGGAGCCTACGAGCAGTACTTC. Protein product: CAIGLAGAYEQYF.

This sequence joins TRBV7-8 and TRBJ1-5, with D possibly TRBD1 on 5 matching bases. The germline V and J ends were trimmed by 5 bases and 4 bases, with 12 bases remaining between them. The CDR3 spans 14 residues. Germline V gene sequence: CDR1 SGHVS, CDR2 FQNEAQ. The CDR3 DNA sequence: TGTGCCAGCAGCGGTGAGGGGCTGAATCAGCCCCAGCATTTT. It is translated as CASSGEGLNQPQHF.

The chain is built from TRBV5-1 and TRBJ1-3; the D is unclear. Germline CDR1 is SGHRS and CDR2 is YFSETQ. V lost 4 bases and J 0 bases, leaving 17 bases between the germline ends. The CDR3 sequence is 17 residues long. The CDR3 region is CASSPGGIASSGNTIYF. The CDR3 DNA follows: TGCGCCAGCAGCCCTGGTGGAATCGCGAGCTCTGGAAACACCATATATTTT.

The chain couples TRBV6-5 to TRBJ1-2; D unclear. The CDR3 consists of 12 residues. Germline CDR1 MNHEY, CDR2 SVGAGI. Trimming removed 7 bases at V and 8 bases at J, with 14 bases between. The CDR3 reads CASKVTRLGYTF. CDR3 nucleotide sequence: TGTGCCAGCAAGGTGACCCGCCTCGGCTACACCTTC.

Concerning this clone itself: Other DNA sequences in this sample translate to the same CDR3. The chain recombines TRBV7-9 with TRBJ2-7; no firm D call. CDR1 is SEHNR, CDR2 FQNEAQ, per germline (reference sequence). Trimming pared 5 bases from V and 1 base from J, leaving 9 bases between. CDR3 size: 13 residues. The CDR3 protein is CASSPPGSYEQYF. Written as DNA, the CDR3 is TGTGCCAGCAGCCCACCGGGTTCCTACGAGCAGTACTTC. The whole variable domain, remainder taken from reference TRBV7-9 and TRBJ2-7, is DTGVSQNPRHKITKRGQNVTFRCDPISEHNRLYWYRQTLGQGPEFLTYFQNEAQLEKSRLLSDRFSAERPKGSFSTLEIQRTEQGDSAMYLCASSPPGSYEQYFGPGTRLTVT.

This chain joins TRBV6-2 or TRBV6-3 and TRBJ2-7; 8 bases map to TRBD1. V was clipped by 2 bases and J by 3 bases; unmatched bases: 6. Germline V lookup: CDR1 MNHEY, CDR2 SVGEGT. The CDR3 length is 15 residues. CDR3: CASSYRGQGLYEQYF. CDR3 nucleotides: TGTGCCAGCAGTTACCGCGGACAGGGTCTCTACGAGCAGTACTTC.

Worth noting for this clone: Other nucleotide sequences in the sample specify the same CDR3. The chain links TRBV5-4 to TRBJ2-5, with D unresolved. This CDR3 region has 11 residues. Germline CDR1 is SGHNT and CDR2 is YYREEE (reference sequence). Between the trimmed V and J ends, which lost 2 bases and 1 base, there was a span of 0 bases. The CDR3 sequence: CASSFQETQYF. In nucleotides, the CDR3 is TGTGCCAGCAGCTTCCAAGAGACCCAGTACTTC.

The chain recombines TRBV21-1 with TRBJ2-7; the D call in the table, TRBD1, was not verified against the DNA. TRBV21-1 is a pseudogene locus. CDR3 length: 15 residues. The CDR3 DNA sequence: TGTGCCAGCAGACCTCAGGGATGGGGAACCTACGAGCAGTACTTC. This sequence encodes CASRPQGWGTYEQYF.

The gene calls are TRBV27 and TRBJ1-5; 10 bases agree with TRBD1. V gave up 2 bases and J gave up 3 bases; unmatched junction bases: 13. The germline V gene encodes CDR1 MNHEY and CDR2 SMNVEV (reference sequence). The CDR3 is 19 residues long. The CDR3 nucleotides are TGTGCCAGCAGTTTACCCGATCATGACAGGGGGCGATACAATCAGCCCCAGCATTTT. Protein: CASSLPDHDRGRYNQPQHF.

The V and J genes are TRBV13 and TRBJ2-1, with D uncertain. Germline lookup yields CDR1 PRHDT and CDR2 FYEKMQ (reference sequence). The CDR3 runs to 15 residues. The V gene lost 1 base and the J gene lost 6 bases, with 13 bases spanning the gap. The CDR3 bases are TGTGCCAGCAGCTTAGAGGCCCTGCGTGGCAATGAGCAGTTCTTC. This translates into CASSLEALRGNEQFF.

CDR3 residues: CASSPPTKAYTF. The CDR3 nucleotides are TGTGCCAGCAGTCCCCCGACCAAAGCCTACACCTTC. The chain carries TRBV28 and TRBJ1-2; unclear D gene. The CDR3 is made up of 12 amino acids. Deletions cut 5 bases from V and 10 bases from J, with 14 bases between. From germline, CDR1 is MDHEN and CDR2 SYDVKM.

This chain links TRBV5-4 with TRBJ2-2; 12 bases map to TRBD2. J was trimmed by 6 bases and V by 9 bases; bases with no gene match: 12. This CDR3 is built from 16 residues. Germline V gene data show CDR1 as SGHNT and CDR2 as YYREEE (reference sequence). The CDR3 nucleotides read TGTGCCACCGCCCCTAGCGGGGGGGCTTTCGCCGGGGAGCTGTTTTTT. It is translated as CATAPSGGAFAGELFF.

In its sample, this clone is medium-sized. The chain is built from TRBV13 and TRBJ2-7, with D possibly matching TRBD1 (5 bases). This CDR3 has 14 amino acids. Looked up from germline, CDR1 is PRHDT and CDR2 is FYEKMQ (reference sequence). The V gene lost 2 bases and the J gene lost 0 bases, with 8 bases spanning the gap. This chain's CDR3 is CASSLQQGSYEQYF. The CDR3, as DNA: TGTGCCAGCAGCTTACAGCAGGGCTCCTACGAGCAGTACTTC.

The CDR3 nucleotides are TGTGCCAGCAGCTTATTCGACAGGGGGCTTAGCACAGATACGCAGTATTTT. Amino acids: CASSLFDRGLSTDTQYF. The chain recombines TRBV7-6 with TRBJ2-3; 10 nucleotides line up with TRBD1. Germline trimming cut 2 bases from V and 0 bases from J; bases unmatched to any gene: 5. Germline V gene lookup returns CDR1 SGHVS and CDR2 FNYEAQ. This CDR3 contains 17 residues.

The chain recombines TRBV4-1 with TRBJ2-3; D ambiguous. Trimming removed 1 base from V and 1 base from J, with 12 bases in between. The CDR3 sequence is 16 residues long. Looked up from germline, CDR1 is MGHRA and CDR2 is YSYEKL. CDR3 nucleotides: TGCGCCAGCAGCCAAGTGGACGCAGGCGGCACAGATACGCAGTATTTT. Protein sequence: CASSQVDAGGTDTQYF.

In its sample, this clone was seen a few times. The genes are TRBV27 and TRBJ1-6; the D gene is possibly TRBD1 (6 bases). The CDR3 totals 17 residues. V was shortened by 7 bases and J by 2 bases, with 18 bases between the two germline ends. The germline gives CDR1 MNHEY, CDR2 SMNVEV (reference sequence). The CDR3: CASTRRAGAAYNSPLHF. CDR3 DNA: TGTGCCAGCACCCGGAGGGCGGGGGCCGCCTATAATTCACCCCTCCACTTT.

The rearrangement joins TRBV24-1 to TRBJ2-3, with D perhaps matching TRBD1 or TRBD2 (7 bases each). CDR3 length equals 16 residues. Trimming removed 4 bases from V and 4 bases from J, with 17 bases in between. CDR1 is KGHDR and CDR2 is SFDVKD in the germline V gene. The CDR3 coding sequence is TGTGCCACCAGTGAACAGACAGGGAGGGCCTCAGATACGCAGTATTTT. Translated, it gives CATSEQTGRASDTQYF.

This clone has only a few counts. This chain connects TRBV11-1 to TRBJ2-7; 8 positions agree with TRBD1. CDR1 SGHAT and CDR2 FQDESV come from the germline V gene (reference sequence). J was trimmed by 2 bases and V by 4 bases; bases with no gene match: 4. This CDR3 has 14 amino acids. CDR3 protein: CASSSDRAAYEQYF. CDR3 sequence (DNA): TGTGCCAGCAGCTCGGACAGGGCGGCCTACGAGCAGTACTTC.

The chain employs TRBV4-1 and TRBJ2-7; 9 bases line up with TRBD2. The CDR3 sequence is 15 residues long. Losses at the gene ends were 1 base for V and 4 bases for J; bases not matched to a gene: 5. Germline CDR1 MGHRA, CDR2 YSYEKL. This CDR3 reads CASSQVISGSYEQYF. The CDR3 nucleotides read TGCGCCAGCAGCCAAGTGATTAGCGGGAGTTACGAGCAGTACTTC.

The CDR3 protein is CASSPGGTGLEETQYF. The DNA for the CDR3 is TGTGCCAGCAGCCCTGGGGGGACAGGGCTCGAAGAGACCCAGTACTTC. The rearrangement joins TRBV9 to TRBJ2-5, with TRBD1 matching 9 bases. CDR3 size: 16 residues. The J segment lost 3 bases and the V segment lost 4 bases, leaving 10 bases of the junction unmatched. CDR1 and CDR2 (germline): SGDLS, YYNGEE.

The rearrangement joins TRBV27 to TRBJ2-7, with TRBD1 matching 8 bases. V lost 4 bases, J lost 7 bases, and 6 bases stayed unmatched. The germline gives CDR1 MNHEY, CDR2 SMNVEV (reference sequence). This CDR3 has 13 amino acids. CDR3 coding DNA: TGTGCCAGCAGTTCCCCGGACAGGGCTGAGCAGTACTTC. This encodes CASSSPDRAEQYF.

The rearrangement uses TRBV7-9 and TRBJ1-2; perhaps TRBD1 as D (5 bases). The CDR3 has 14 residues. The germline gives CDR1 SEHNR, CDR2 FQNEAQ (reference sequence). V lost 1 base and J lost 3, with 9 bases in between. DNA of the CDR3: TGTGCCAGCAGCTTAGGAGGGGTACACTATGGCTACACCTTC. This encodes CASSLGGVHYGYTF.